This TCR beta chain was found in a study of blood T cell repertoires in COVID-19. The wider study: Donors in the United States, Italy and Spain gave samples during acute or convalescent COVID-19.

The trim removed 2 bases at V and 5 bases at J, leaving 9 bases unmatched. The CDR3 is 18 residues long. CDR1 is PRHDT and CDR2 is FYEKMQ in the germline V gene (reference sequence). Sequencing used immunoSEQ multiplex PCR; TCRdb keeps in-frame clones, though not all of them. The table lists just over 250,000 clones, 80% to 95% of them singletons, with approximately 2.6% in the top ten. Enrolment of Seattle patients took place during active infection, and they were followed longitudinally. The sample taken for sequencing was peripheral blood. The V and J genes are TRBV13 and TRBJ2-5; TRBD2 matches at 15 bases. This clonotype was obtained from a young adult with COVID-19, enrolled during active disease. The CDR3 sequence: CASSLKSGLAGGGETQYF. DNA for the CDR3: TGTGCCAGCAGCTTAAAATCCGGACTAGCGGGAGGGGGGGAGACCCAGTACTTC.